This is a list of T cell receptor beta chains from one sample in a study of blood T cell repertoires in COVID-19. Produced via immunoSEQ multiplex PCR; TCRdb's table is partial and in-frame only. The sample contains over 200,000 clones, approximately 88% of which appear only once. The specimen was peripheral blood. The receptors stem from a man in his forties or fifties with acute or convalescent COVID-19. The conserved cysteine and the conserved F or W are not part of the CDR3 here. Fields, in order: clone size, J gene, V gene, CDR3 protein. Size tells how often a clone was seen (once, few, many) or the class of an expanded clone, and some rows leave it out.

size: .
J: TRBJ2-3
V: TRBV29-1
CDR3: SVEGGRAPDTQY

size: few
J: TRBJ1-2
V: TRBV27
CDR3: ASSDPGGEGYT

size: .
J: TRBJ1-2
V: TRBV5-1
CDR3: ASSLGQGVGGYT

size: .
J: TRBJ1-4
V: TRBV5-4
CDR3: ASSLGQGRSNEKLF

size: .
J: TRBJ1-1
V: TRBV4-2
CDR3: ASSTIYTGAGGNTEAF

size: .
J: TRBJ1-4
V: TRBV4-1
CDR3: ASSQRLTGSNEKLF

size: .
J: TRBJ2-7
V: TRBV4-1
CDR3: ASSQDKGAGTRDHEQY

size: .
J: TRBJ2-2
V: TRBV5-1
CDR3: ASSLEQGRTGELF

size: .
J: TRBJ2-5
V: TRBV7-9
CDR3: ASSPGPGILAGDQETQY

size: .
J: TRBJ2-3
V: TRBV28
CDR3: ASSPWTGDDTQY

size: few
J: TRBJ1-1
V: TRBV6-5
CDR3: ASARVEGEAF

size: .
J: TRBJ2-1
V: TRBV15
CDR3: ATSRLDEAESSYNEQF

size: once
J: TRBJ1-5
V: TRBV27
CDR3: ASSPMTGGLGQPQH

size: .
J: TRBJ1-5
V: TRBV7-9
CDR3: ASSLTGGFNQPQH

size: .
J: TRBJ2-1
V: TRBV7-3
CDR3: ASSYGTGEEQF

size: .
J: TRBJ2-6
V: TRBV5-1
CDR3: ASSLSGALLSGANVLT

size: .
J: TRBJ2-1
V: TRBV4-3
CDR3: ASGWSGNEQF

size: .
J: TRBJ2-5
V: TRBV30
CDR3: AWSVGIAGGGETQY

size: .
J: TRBJ2-5
V: TRBV5-4
CDR3: ASSLESLGGETQY

size: .
J: TRBJ1-5
V: TRBV19
CDR3: ASSILRISNQPQH

size: .
J: TRBJ1-1
V: TRBV18
CDR3: ASSEFGQANTEAF

size: .
J: TRBJ1-4
V: TRBV12-3/TRBV12-4
CDR3: ASSLWGDEKLF

size: few
J: TRBJ1-4
V: TRBV5-4
CDR3: ASSSKGAANEKLF

size: .
J: TRBJ2-5
V: TRBV19
CDR3: ASSIQFGEGQETQY

size: .
J: TRBJ1-2
V: TRBV11-2
CDR3: ASSEGVDGYT

size: .
J: TRBJ2-7
V: TRBV27
CDR3: ASSLYRQYEQY

size: .
J: TRBJ2-1
V: TRBV6-5
CDR3: ASSYSRSSSYNEQF

size: .
J: TRBJ2-5
V: TRBV6-5
CDR3: ASNRGETQY

size: few
J: TRBJ2-1
V: TRBV19
CDR3: ASRGGTSYNEQF

size: once
J: TRBJ1-1
V: TRBV6-5
CDR3: ASSPRDSLNTGAF

size: once
J: TRBJ2-5
V: TRBV7-2
CDR3: ASSLQPGNQETQY

size: .
J: TRBJ1-1
V: TRBV28
CDR3: ASTLWTGKNTEAF

size: few
J: TRBJ1-5
V: TRBV27
CDR3: ASSVRAGNQPQH

size: few
J: TRBJ1-4
V: TRBV5-1
CDR3: ASSLTYKREEKLF

size: .
J: TRBJ2-7
V: TRBV7-2
CDR3: ASSVQVNYEQY

size: .
J: TRBJ1-2
V: TRBV10-2
CDR3: ASSESQGAYYGYT

size: .
J: TRBJ2-7
V: TRBV2
CDR3: ASSPRLATYEQY

size: few
J: TRBJ1-6
V: TRBV7-9
CDR3: ASSSGAGESPLH

size: .
J: TRBJ2-3
V: TRBV9
CDR3: ASSKGLGRTDTQY

size: .
J: TRBJ2-1
V: TRBV30
CDR3: AWSPSGLWDEQF

size: few
J: TRBJ2-6
V: TRBV24-1
CDR3: ATGPRGSSSGANVLT

size: .
J: TRBJ1-4
V: TRBV3-1/TRBV3-2
CDR3: ASRGVTNEKLF

size: .
J: TRBJ2-5
V: TRBV19
CDR3: ASRPGLAGDGETQY

size: few
J: TRBJ1-1
V: TRBV7-9
CDR3: ASIETTQVNTEAF

size: large
J: TRBJ2-1
V: TRBV3-1/TRBV3-2
CDR3: ASSPDLSSYNEQF

size: .
J: TRBJ2-7
V: TRBV29-1
CDR3: SVRRTGGNEQY

size: .
J: TRBJ1-2
V: TRBV29-1
CDR3: STGQESYT

size: .
J: TRBJ2-5
V: TRBV19
CDR3: ASSPFAAGNQETQY

size: .
J: TRBJ1-6
V: TRBV7-9
CDR3: ASSFSYNSPLH

size: .
J: TRBJ2-4
V: TRBV6-5
CDR3: ASSSTGPKNIQY

size: once
J: TRBJ1-1
V: TRBV11-2
CDR3: ASSLGREYEAF

size: .
J: TRBJ2-1
V: TRBV9
CDR3: ASSVGGTGNNEQF

size: .
J: TRBJ1-5
V: TRBV7-8
CDR3: ASSPETGRDQPQH